The 21 T cell receptor beta chains below all came from one sample that was sequenced in a study of low-dose radiotherapy and immunotherapy resistance in tumors. Covering alpha and beta chains, TRAV- and TRBV-specific primers were used for the first-strand cDNA. The authors ran 15 to 25 PCR cycles to amplify TCRs with a constant-region primer and V-primer adapter. TCRdb called the reads again in MiXCR, with one record for every CDR3 protein. The sample shows about 20,000 distinct CDR3 sequences, roughly 70% of them seen only once. The receptor set was obtained from a human donor with advanced metastatic prostate, ovarian, gallbladder or colorectal cancer (not recorded which). This table probably holds off-target reads from a library built for another chain.

The sample holds a few counts of this clonotype. The chain employs TRBV5-6 and TRBJ2-1, with unresolved D. CDR1 and CDR2 (germline): SGHDT, YYEEEE. The ends were cut back, 2 bases at V and 5 bases at J, with 8 bases in the middle. The CDR3 runs to 13 residues. CDR3 region: CASSFDANNEQFF. Here the CDR3 DNA reads TGTGCCAGCAGCTTTGACGCGAACAATGAGCAGTTCTTC. Full variable domain (remainder filled in from reference TRBV5-6 and TRBJ2-1): DAGVTQSPTHLIKTRGQQVTLRCSPKSGHDTVSWYQQALGQGPQFIFQYYEEEERQRGNFPDRFSGHQFPNYSSELNVNALLLGDSALYLCASSFDANNEQFFGPGTRLTVL.

In its sample, this clonotype was seen a few times. V and J are TRBV11-2 and TRBJ2-7; D is perhaps TRBD1 (5 bases). V lost 5 bases and J 7 bases, leaving 9 bases between the germline ends. The germline V gene has CDR1 SGHAT and CDR2 FQNNGV. The CDR3 has 11 amino acids. In DNA, the CDR3 is TGTGCCAGCAGCGTTCAGGGAGAGCAGTACTTC. Its translation: CASSVQGEQYF.

This rearrangement joins TRBV2 to TRBJ2-2; 8 positions match TRBD2. The germline gives CDR1 SNHLY, CDR2 FYNNEI. This CDR3 is built from 18 residues. The trim removed 6 bases at V and 1 base at J, leaving 13 bases unmatched. CDR3 region: CASSHPVRGGQNTGELFF. Here the CDR3 DNA reads TGTGCCAGCAGCCACCCTGTCCGGGGGGGCCAGAACACCGGGGAGCTGTTTTTT.

V usage is TRBV6-5 and J usage is TRBJ2-7; no clear D. The germline V gene encodes CDR1 MNHEY and CDR2 SVGAGI. V was pared by 6 bases and J by 4 bases, with 7 bases between. CDR3 size: 11 residues. The DNA of the CDR3 is TGTGCCAGCAGGAGAGATTACGAGCAGTACTTC. The encoded protein is CASRRDYEQYF.

The chain carries TRBV13 and TRBJ1-3, with D maybe TRBD1 (6 bases). Germline CDR1 PRHDT, CDR2 FYEKMQ (reference sequence). The V and J ends lost 3 bases and 3 bases respectively, with 15 bases between them. The CDR3 extends over 16 amino acids. This CDR3 reads CASSFFDQGRGNTIYF. The CDR3 DNA reads as TGTGCCAGCAGCTTCTTCGATCAGGGGCGTGGAAACACCATATATTTT.

The CDR3 DNA is TGCGCCAGCAGCCCGACAGGGGGGCCCTCTGGGGCCAACGTCCTGACTTTC. Translating gives CASSPTGGPSGANVLTF. This chain uses TRBV4-3 with TRBJ2-6; TRBD1 matches at 9 bases. Trimming took 4 bases from V and 0 from J; bases not matched to a gene: 4. The germline CDR1 and CDR2 sequences are LGHNA and YSLEER. The CDR3 runs 17 residues.

This sequence joins TRBV6-2 or TRBV6-3 and TRBJ2-5, with TRBD2 matching over 11 bases. Germline V CDR1 and CDR2: MNHEY, SVGEGT. The CDR3 length is 15 residues. V trimming: 6 bases; J trimming: 3 bases; junction bases outside the gene matches: 6. The CDR3 sequence is CASRDATSGEETQYF. For the CDR3, the DNA is TGTGCCAGCAGAGACGCGACTAGCGGGGAAGAGACCCAGTACTTC.

This rearrangement joins TRBV6-1 to TRBJ2-5; 9 nucleotides line up with TRBD2. J gave up 4 bases and V 6 bases, and 9 bases lay outside the gene matches. Germline CDR1 reads MNHNS; CDR2 reads SASEGT. The CDR3 runs 15 residues. DNA for the CDR3: TGTGCCAGCAGCTTGGGCGGGGGGGTCGTAGAGACCCAGTACTTC. This codes for CASSLGGGVVETQYF.

The rearrangement uses TRBV28 and TRBJ2-1, with 7 positions matching TRBD1. The CDR3 has 14 residues. Germline CDR1 and CDR2: MDHEN and SYDVKM. With 7 bases clipped from V and 7 bases from J, the junction kept 10 bases outside the gene matches. The CDR3 bases are TGTGCCAGCAACTCTCCGGGACAGCTAAATGAGCAGTTCTTC. Protein: CASNSPGQLNEQFF.

The rearrangement uses TRBV10-3 and TRBJ2-5, with D perhaps TRBD1 (8 bases). Germline V CDR1 and CDR2: ENHRY, SYGVKD. The ends were cut back, 6 bases at V and 5 bases at J, with 19 bases in the middle. The CDR3 extends over 15 amino acids. CDR3 sequence reads: CAISAQGGIPETQYF. The CDR3 DNA follows: TGTGCCATCAGCGCACAGGGGGGGATTCCGGAGACCCAGTACTTC.

The chain is built from TRBV5-1 and TRBJ1-6, with 8 bases identical to TRBD1. The CDR3 runs 14 residues. The trim removed 3 bases at V and 7 bases at J, leaving 3 bases unmatched. Germline V gene data show CDR1 as SGHRS and CDR2 as YFSETQ. CDR3 region: CASSSGQANSPLHF. The CDR3 DNA is TGCGCCAGCAGCTCGGGACAGGCCAATTCACCCCTCCACTTT.

This chain joins TRBV18 and TRBJ2-2; D perhaps matches TRBD1 (6 bases). The CDR3 runs to 14 residues. The V end was cut by 3 bases, the J end by 9 bases, with 14 bases between. The V gene's germline CDR1 is KGHSH and CDR2 LQKENI. The CDR3 here is CASSPLQGRRELFF. In DNA form, the CDR3 reads TGTGCCAGCTCACCCCTGCAGGGGAGAAGGGAGCTGTTTTTT.

The CDR3 reads CASSGQGGGYTF. The CDR3 region has the DNA TGTGCCAGCTCCGGACAGGGAGGGGGCTACACCTTC. The rearrangement joins TRBV5-3 to TRBJ1-2; 8 bases match TRBD1. TRBV5-3 is classed as an ORF, of uncertain function. The CDR3 covers 12 residues. V trimming: 8 bases; J trimming: 8 bases; junction bases outside the gene matches: 8.

The J gene is TRBJ2-5, the V gene TRBV19; D unclear. CDR1 and CDR2 (germline): LNHDA, SQIVND (reference sequence). The CDR3 has 16 amino acids. V shed 0 bases and J shed 5 bases, with 16 bases lying between them. Written as DNA, the CDR3 is TGTGCCAGTAGTATAGACCAGGAATCCCCCCGGGAGACCCAGTACTTC. It is translated as CASSIDQESPRETQYF.

This rearrangement joins TRBV20-1 to TRBJ2-3, with unresolved D. In germline, CDR1 is DFQATT, CDR2 SNEGSKA (reference sequence). V lost 1 base to trimming and J lost 2 bases, with 4 bases between them. This CDR3 spans 12 amino acids. The CDR3 loop is CSARVPTDTQYF. In DNA, the CDR3 is TGCAGTGCTAGAGTTCCCACAGATACGCAGTATTTT.

V usage is TRBV12-3 or TRBV12-4 and J usage is TRBJ1-2; TRBD1 is a possible D gene (6 bases). Trimming cost V 1 base and J 2 bases, with 20 bases left between them. The CDR3 loop spans 18 amino acids. The CDR3 protein is CASSLEGLTGPYNYGYTF. The CDR3 coding sequence is TGTGCCAGCAGTTTAGAAGGATTGACAGGACCCTACAACTATGGCTACACCTTC.

The chain links TRBV3-1 to TRBJ2-1, with 11 bases identical to TRBD2. This CDR3 spans 16 amino acids. The ends lost 1 base at V and 7 bases at J; junction bases unmatched: 6. The germline V gene has CDR1 LGHDT and CDR2 YNNKEL (reference sequence). CDR3 amino acids: CASSQGPGLAANEQFF. In DNA, the CDR3 is TGTGCCAGCAGCCAAGGGCCGGGACTAGCGGCAAATGAGCAGTTCTTC.

This chain joins TRBV19 and TRBJ1-5; D is possibly TRBD1 (5 bases). Germline lookup yields CDR1 LNHDA and CDR2 SQIVND (reference sequence). V lost 11 bases to trimming and J lost 6 bases, with 17 bases between them. The length of the CDR3 is 13 residues. The CDR3 reads CAHGEGLSQPQHF. As DNA, the CDR3 is TGTGCCCACGGGGAGGGGTTGAGTCAGCCCCAGCATTTT. Based on the CDR3 plus reference TRBV19 and TRBJ1-5, the full variable domain is DGGITQSPKYLFRKEGQNVTLSCEQNLNHDAMYWYRQDPGQGLRLIYYSQIVNDFQKGDIAEGYSVSREKKESFPLTVTSAQKNPTAFYLCAHGEGLSQPQHFGDGTRLSIL.

The chain uses TRBV27 and TRBJ1-6, with 10 bases identical to TRBD1. V lost 7 bases and J lost 9; bases outside the gene matches: 9. Germline assignment: CDR1 MNHEY and CDR2 SMNVEV (reference sequence). CDR3 length: 15 residues. The chain's CDR3 is CASTTTGGGVSPLHF. CDR3 DNA: TGTGCCAGCACCACGACAGGGGGCGGCGTTTCACCCCTCCACTTT.

The genes are TRBV1 and TRBJ2-1; TRBD2, the D gene given by the table, was not confirmed from the DNA. TRBV1 is a pseudogene. This CDR3 contains 17 residues. The CDR3 DNA reads as TGCGCCAGCAGCCGCCAAATAGCGTTTATAAAAGGCAATGAGCAGTTCTTC. Translated: CASSRQIAFIKGNEQFF.

V and J are TRBV20-1 and TRBJ1-4; the D gene is possibly TRBD1 (5 bases). Trimming shortened V by 2 bases and J by 7 bases, and 14 bases separated the two germline ends. Germline CDR1 DFQATT, CDR2 SNEGSKA (reference sequence). This CDR3 spans 14 amino acids. DNA for the CDR3: TGCAGTGCTAGATCGGGGGGACGTTCTGAAAAACTGTTTTTT. It is translated as CSARSGGRSEKLFF.